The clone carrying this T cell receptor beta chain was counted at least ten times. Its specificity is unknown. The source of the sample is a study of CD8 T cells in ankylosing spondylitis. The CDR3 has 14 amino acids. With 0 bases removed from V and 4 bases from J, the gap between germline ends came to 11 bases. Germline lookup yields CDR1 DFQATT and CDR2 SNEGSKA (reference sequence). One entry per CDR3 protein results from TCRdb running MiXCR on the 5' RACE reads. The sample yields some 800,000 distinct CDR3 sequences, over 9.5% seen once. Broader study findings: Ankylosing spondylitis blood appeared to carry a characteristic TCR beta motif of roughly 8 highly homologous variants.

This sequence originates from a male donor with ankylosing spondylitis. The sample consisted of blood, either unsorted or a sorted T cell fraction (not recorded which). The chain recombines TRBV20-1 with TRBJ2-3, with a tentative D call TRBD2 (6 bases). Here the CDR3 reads CSARDVSGADTQYF. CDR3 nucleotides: TGCAGTGCTAGAGATGTTAGCGGTGCAGATACGCAGTATTTT.